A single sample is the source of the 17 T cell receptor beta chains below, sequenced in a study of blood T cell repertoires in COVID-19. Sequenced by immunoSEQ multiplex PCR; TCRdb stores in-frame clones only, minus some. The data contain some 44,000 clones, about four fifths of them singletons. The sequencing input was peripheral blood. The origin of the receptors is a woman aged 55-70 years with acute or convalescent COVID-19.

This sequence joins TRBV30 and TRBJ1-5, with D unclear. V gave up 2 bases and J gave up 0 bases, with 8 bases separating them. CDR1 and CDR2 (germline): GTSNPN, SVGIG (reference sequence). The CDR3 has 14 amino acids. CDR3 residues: CAWSTEDSNQPQHF. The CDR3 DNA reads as TGTGCCTGGAGTACGGAGGATAGCAATCAGCCCCAGCATTTT.

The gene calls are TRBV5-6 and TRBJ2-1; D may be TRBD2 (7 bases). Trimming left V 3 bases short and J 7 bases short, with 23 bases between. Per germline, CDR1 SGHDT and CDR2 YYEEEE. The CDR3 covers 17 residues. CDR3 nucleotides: TGTGCCAGCAGCTGGTCCGGTCGCGGGGGCGCCTGGAATGAGCAGTTCTTC. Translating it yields CASSWSGRGGAWNEQFF.

CDR3 sequence: CASSEGPGRYEQYF. CDR3 bases: TGTGCCAGCAGTGAAGGTCCAGGAAGGTACGAGCAGTACTTC. This chain connects TRBV6-1 to TRBJ2-7; D unresolved. Trimming pared 1 base from V and 4 bases from J, leaving 11 bases between. The CDR3 is made up of 14 amino acids. Germline CDR1 MNHNS, CDR2 SASEGT.

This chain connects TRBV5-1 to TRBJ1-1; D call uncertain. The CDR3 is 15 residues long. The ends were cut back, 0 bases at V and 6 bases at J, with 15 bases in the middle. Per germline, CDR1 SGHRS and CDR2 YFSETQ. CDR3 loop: CASSLVNGPPSEAFF. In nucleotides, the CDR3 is TGCGCCAGCAGCTTGGTTAATGGGCCCCCTTCTGAAGCTTTCTTT.

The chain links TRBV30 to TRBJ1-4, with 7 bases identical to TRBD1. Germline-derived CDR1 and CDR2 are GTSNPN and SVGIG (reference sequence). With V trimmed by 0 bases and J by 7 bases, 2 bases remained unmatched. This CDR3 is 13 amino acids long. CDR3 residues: CAWSVHRGEKLFF. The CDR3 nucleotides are TGTGCCTGGAGTGTACACAGGGGTGAAAAACTGTTTTTT.

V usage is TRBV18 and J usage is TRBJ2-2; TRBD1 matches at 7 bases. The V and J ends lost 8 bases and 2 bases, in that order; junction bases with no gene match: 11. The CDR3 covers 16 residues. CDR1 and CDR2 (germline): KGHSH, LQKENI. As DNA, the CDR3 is TGTGCCAGCCCTTCTCGTGGGGACAGCAACACCGGGGAGCTGTTTTTT. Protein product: CASPSRGDSNTGELFF.

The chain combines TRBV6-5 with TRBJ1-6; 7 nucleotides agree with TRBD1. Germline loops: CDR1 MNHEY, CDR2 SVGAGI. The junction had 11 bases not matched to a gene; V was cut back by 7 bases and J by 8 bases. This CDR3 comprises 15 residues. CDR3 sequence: CASKGRGTVDSPLHF. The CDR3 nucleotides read TGTGCCAGCAAGGGTAGGGGGACAGTAGATTCACCCCTCCACTTT.

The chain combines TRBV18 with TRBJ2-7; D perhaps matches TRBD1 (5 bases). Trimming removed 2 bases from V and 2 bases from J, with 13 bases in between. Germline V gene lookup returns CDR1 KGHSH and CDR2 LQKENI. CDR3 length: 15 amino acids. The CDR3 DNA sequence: TGTGCCAGCTCACCAACAAGGCGACAGACCTACGAGCAGTACTTC. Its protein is CASSPTRRQTYEQYF.

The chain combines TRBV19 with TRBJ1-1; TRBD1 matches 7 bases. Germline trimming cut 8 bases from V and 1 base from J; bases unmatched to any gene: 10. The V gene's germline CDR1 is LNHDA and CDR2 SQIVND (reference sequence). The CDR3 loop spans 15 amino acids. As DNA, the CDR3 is TGTGCCAGTGAGTTAGGGGACAGCCGGAACACTGAAGCTTTCTTT. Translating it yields CASELGDSRNTEAFF.

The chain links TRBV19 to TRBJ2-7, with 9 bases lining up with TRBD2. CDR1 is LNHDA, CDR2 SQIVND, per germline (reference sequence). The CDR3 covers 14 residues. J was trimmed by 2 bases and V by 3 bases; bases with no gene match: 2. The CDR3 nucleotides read TGTGCCAGTAGTATGAGCGGGGGGACCTACGAGCAGTACTTC. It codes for CASSMSGGTYEQYF.

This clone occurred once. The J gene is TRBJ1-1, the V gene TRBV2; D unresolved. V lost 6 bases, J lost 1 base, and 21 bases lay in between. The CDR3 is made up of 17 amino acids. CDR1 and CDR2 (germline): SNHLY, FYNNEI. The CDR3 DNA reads TGTGCCAGCAGCGACACCTACTGGCAGACCGAGAACACTGAAGCTTTCTTT. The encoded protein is CASSDTYWQTENTEAFF.

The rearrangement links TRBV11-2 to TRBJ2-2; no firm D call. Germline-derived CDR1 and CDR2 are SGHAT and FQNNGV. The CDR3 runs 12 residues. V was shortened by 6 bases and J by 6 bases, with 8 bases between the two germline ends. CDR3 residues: CASSFSAGELFF. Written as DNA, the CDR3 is TGTGCCAGCAGTTTTTCCGCCGGGGAGCTGTTTTTT.

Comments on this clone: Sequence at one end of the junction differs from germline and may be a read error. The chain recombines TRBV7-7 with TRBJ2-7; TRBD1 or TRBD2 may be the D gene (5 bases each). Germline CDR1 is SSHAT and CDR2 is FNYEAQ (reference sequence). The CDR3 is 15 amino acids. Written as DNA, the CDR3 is TGTGCTAGCAGCTTAGCGCCAGGGTCTTCCTACGAGCAGTACTTC. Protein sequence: CASSLAPGSSYEQYF.

This chain's CDR3 is CASSQIAGGTTDTQYF. Here the CDR3 DNA reads TGTGCCAGCAGCCAAATAGCGGGGGGGACCACAGATACGCAGTATTTT. This chain links TRBV3-1 (or the pseudogene TRBV3-2) with TRBJ2-3; 11 bases agree with TRBD2. The CDR3 runs to 16 residues. Germline CDR1 is LGHDT and CDR2 is YNNKEL (reference sequence). With V trimmed by 2 bases and J by 2 bases, 3 bases remained unmatched.

The CDR3 sequence: CASSLVGAKTEAFF. The CDR3 DNA sequence: TGCGCCAGCAGCTTGGTTGGGGCAAAGACTGAAGCTTTCTTT. This chain links TRBV5-1 with TRBJ1-1; TRBD1 is a possible D gene (5 bases). Germline CDR1 reads SGHRS; CDR2 reads YFSETQ. The CDR3 is 14 amino acids. V was trimmed by 0 bases and J by 5 bases, leaving 11 bases between them.

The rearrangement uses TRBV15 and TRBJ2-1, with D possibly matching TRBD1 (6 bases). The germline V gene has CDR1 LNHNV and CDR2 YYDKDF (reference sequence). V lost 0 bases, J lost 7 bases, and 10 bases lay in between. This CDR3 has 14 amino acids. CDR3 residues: CATSREGQLNEQFF. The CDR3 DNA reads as TGTGCCACCAGCAGAGAAGGACAGTTAAATGAGCAGTTCTTC.

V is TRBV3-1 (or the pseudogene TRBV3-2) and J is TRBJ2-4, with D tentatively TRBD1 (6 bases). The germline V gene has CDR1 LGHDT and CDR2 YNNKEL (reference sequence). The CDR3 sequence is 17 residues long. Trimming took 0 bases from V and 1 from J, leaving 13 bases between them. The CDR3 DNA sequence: TGTGCCAGCAGCCAAGAGGGGACCCAGGGGGCCAAAAACATTCAGTACTTC. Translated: CASSQEGTQGAKNIQYF.